This entry describes one TCR beta chain. Its cognate antigen is unknown. The CDR3 loop spans 14 amino acids. V gave up 3 bases and J gave up 6 bases, with 12 bases separating them. CDR1 is SGHRS, CDR2 YFSETQ, per germline. The data are from a study of T cell responses to AZD1222 COVID-19 vaccine. Study-level findings and limits: Nearly half of the spike-specific TCRs reportedly recognize variant regions that carry no mutations. CD4 TCRs linked to vaccination spanned spike, dominating at 160-218 and 743-854.

Clones were sequenced by immunoSEQ multiplex PCR, and TCRdb holds only the in-frame ones, with some missing. In the table there are 100,000 to 150,000 clones, over 75% of which are singletons. The chain is built from TRBV5-1 and TRBJ2-2; D is uncertain. This specimen was peripheral blood, taken on day 0 of AZD1222 vaccination. The TCR originated in an adult in good health. The DNA for the CDR3 is TGCGCCAGCAGCTCAACCGTGGTAGCCGGGGAGCTGTTTTTT. Translation: CASSSTVVAGELFF. The variable domain in full, completed from reference TRBV5-1 and TRBJ2-2, reads KAGVTQTPRYLIKTRGQQVTLSCSPISGHRSVSWYQQTPGQGLQFLFEYFSETQRNKGNFPGRFSGRQFSNSRSEMNVSTLELGDSALYLCASSSTVVAGELFFGEGSRLTVL.